The T cell receptor beta chain described here comes from a study of T cells in Graves' hyperthyroidism and ophthalmopathy. Amplification targeted TCR beta CDR3 regions from RNA transcripts. First-round RT-PCR with HTBI primers amplified the TCR CDR3 region. TCRdb reanalysed the multiplex PCR reads using MiXCR and keeps one entry per CDR3 protein. Among approximately 220,000 distinct CDR3 sequences, approximately 16% were seen once, and the ten largest hold 44%. This clonotype was seen ten or more times. The receptor comes from a man aged 35 to 55 with Graves' hyperthyroidism. What was sequenced was blood.

The CDR3 region is CASSELGRGLNTEAFF. In DNA form, the CDR3 reads TGTGCCAGCAGTGAACTCGGCCGGGGCCTGAACACTGAAGCTTTCTTT. The rearrangement uses TRBV6-1 and TRBJ1-1, with a tentative D call TRBD1 (5 bases). The CDR3 is made up of 16 amino acids. The ends were cut back, 2 bases at V and 0 bases at J, with 13 bases in the middle. Germline V lookup: CDR1 MNHNS, CDR2 SASEGT.